The 8 T cell receptor beta chains presented below share a single source sample, sequenced in a study of OX40 agonist ivuxolimab in advanced cancers. The table came from immunoSEQ multiplex PCR; TCRdb's copy has only in-frame clones and leaves some out. The repertoire holds about 98,000 clones, with about 92% as singletons. The sequences come from CD4+ or CD8+ T cells sorted from blood, collected in a trial of the OX40 agonist ivuxolimab. The receptor source for this set is an adult with an advanced solid tumor such as melanoma, head and neck, liver or kidney cancer.

This chain joins TRBV21-1 and TRBJ1-3. TRBV21-1 is listed as a pseudogene. This CDR3 comprises 18 residues. Here the CDR3 DNA reads TGTGCCAGCAGGTCTGACGACCGGAACCAATCCTCTGGAAACACCATATATTTT. Protein product: CASRSDDRNQSSGNTIYF.

The V call is TRBV28, the J call TRBJ1-5; D is ambiguous. The CDR3 loop spans 13 amino acids. The V gene's germline CDR1 is MDHEN and CDR2 SYDVKM. The V and J ends lost 8 bases and 4 bases respectively, with 12 bases between them. Here the CDR3 DNA reads TGTGCCAGCTCCCTAACCCCTAATCAGCCCCAGCATTTT. Its translation: CASSLTPNQPQHF.

The sample holds one count of this clone. The chain joins TRBV18 to TRBJ2-5; the D is unclear. Germline V lookup: CDR1 KGHSH, CDR2 LQKENI. The V end lost 6 bases, the J end lost 7 bases, and 15 bases lay between the germline ends. The length of the CDR3 is 13 residues. CDR3 sequence: CASSQDPWGTQYF. DNA of the CDR3: TGTGCCAGCTCTCAAGACCCCTGGGGGACCCAGTACTTC.

The genes are TRBV7-2 and TRBJ1-2, with D possibly TRBD1 on 6 matching bases. The CDR3 covers 13 residues. The germline V gene has CDR1 SGHTA and CDR2 FQGNSA. V shed 5 bases and J shed 6 bases, with 13 bases lying between them. The CDR3 here is CASSPSRGDGYTF. Here the CDR3 DNA reads TGTGCCAGCAGCCCCTCTAGGGGGGATGGCTACACCTTC.

V gene TRBV19 combines with J gene TRBJ2-7, with D possibly called TRBD1 or TRBD2 (5 bases each). The V end was cut by 4 bases, the J end by 0 bases, with 13 bases between. CDR3 size: 15 residues. Germline V gives CDR1 LNHDA, CDR2 SQIVND (reference sequence). The chain's CDR3 is CASSKGDGGSYEQYF. The CDR3 coding sequence is TGTGCCAGTAGTAAAGGGGACGGAGGCTCCTACGAGCAGTACTTC. Full variable domain (missing parts from reference TRBV19 and TRBJ2-7): DGGITQSPKYLFRKEGQNVTLSCEQNLNHDAMYWYRQDPGQGLRLIYYSQIVNDFQKGDIAEGYSVSREKKESFPLTVTSAQKNPTAFYLCASSKGDGGSYEQYFGPGTRLTVT.

CDR3 in DNA: TGTGCCAGCAGCTTAGGTAGCGGGAGGACAGATACGCAGTATTTT. Its protein is CASSLGSGRTDTQYF. V and J are TRBV5-4 and TRBJ2-3; 10 bases are a match to TRBD2. Looked up from germline, CDR1 is SGHNT and CDR2 is YYREEE (reference sequence). V shed 2 bases and J 3 bases; nucleotides not matched to a gene: 3. This CDR3 is built from 15 residues.

The gene calls are TRBV4-3 and TRBJ2-1, with D possibly TRBD1 on 8 matching bases. V lost 2 bases and J 9 bases, leaving 14 bases between the germline ends. This CDR3 is built from 14 residues. Germline loops: CDR1 LGHNA, CDR2 YSLEER. CDR3 sequence (DNA): TGCGCCAGCAGCCAAAGACAGGGGAGGGGTGAGCAGTTCTTC. Amino acid sequence: CASSQRQGRGEQFF.

The rearrangement uses TRBV25-1 and TRBJ1-4; D not resolved. The CDR3 consists of 12 residues. The V gene lost 6 bases and the J gene lost 5 bases, with 7 bases spanning the gap. Germline assignment: CDR1 MGHDK and CDR2 SYGVNS. In DNA, the CDR3 is TGTGCCAGCAGCGAGAGGAATGAAAAACTGTTTTTT. It codes for CASSERNEKLFF.